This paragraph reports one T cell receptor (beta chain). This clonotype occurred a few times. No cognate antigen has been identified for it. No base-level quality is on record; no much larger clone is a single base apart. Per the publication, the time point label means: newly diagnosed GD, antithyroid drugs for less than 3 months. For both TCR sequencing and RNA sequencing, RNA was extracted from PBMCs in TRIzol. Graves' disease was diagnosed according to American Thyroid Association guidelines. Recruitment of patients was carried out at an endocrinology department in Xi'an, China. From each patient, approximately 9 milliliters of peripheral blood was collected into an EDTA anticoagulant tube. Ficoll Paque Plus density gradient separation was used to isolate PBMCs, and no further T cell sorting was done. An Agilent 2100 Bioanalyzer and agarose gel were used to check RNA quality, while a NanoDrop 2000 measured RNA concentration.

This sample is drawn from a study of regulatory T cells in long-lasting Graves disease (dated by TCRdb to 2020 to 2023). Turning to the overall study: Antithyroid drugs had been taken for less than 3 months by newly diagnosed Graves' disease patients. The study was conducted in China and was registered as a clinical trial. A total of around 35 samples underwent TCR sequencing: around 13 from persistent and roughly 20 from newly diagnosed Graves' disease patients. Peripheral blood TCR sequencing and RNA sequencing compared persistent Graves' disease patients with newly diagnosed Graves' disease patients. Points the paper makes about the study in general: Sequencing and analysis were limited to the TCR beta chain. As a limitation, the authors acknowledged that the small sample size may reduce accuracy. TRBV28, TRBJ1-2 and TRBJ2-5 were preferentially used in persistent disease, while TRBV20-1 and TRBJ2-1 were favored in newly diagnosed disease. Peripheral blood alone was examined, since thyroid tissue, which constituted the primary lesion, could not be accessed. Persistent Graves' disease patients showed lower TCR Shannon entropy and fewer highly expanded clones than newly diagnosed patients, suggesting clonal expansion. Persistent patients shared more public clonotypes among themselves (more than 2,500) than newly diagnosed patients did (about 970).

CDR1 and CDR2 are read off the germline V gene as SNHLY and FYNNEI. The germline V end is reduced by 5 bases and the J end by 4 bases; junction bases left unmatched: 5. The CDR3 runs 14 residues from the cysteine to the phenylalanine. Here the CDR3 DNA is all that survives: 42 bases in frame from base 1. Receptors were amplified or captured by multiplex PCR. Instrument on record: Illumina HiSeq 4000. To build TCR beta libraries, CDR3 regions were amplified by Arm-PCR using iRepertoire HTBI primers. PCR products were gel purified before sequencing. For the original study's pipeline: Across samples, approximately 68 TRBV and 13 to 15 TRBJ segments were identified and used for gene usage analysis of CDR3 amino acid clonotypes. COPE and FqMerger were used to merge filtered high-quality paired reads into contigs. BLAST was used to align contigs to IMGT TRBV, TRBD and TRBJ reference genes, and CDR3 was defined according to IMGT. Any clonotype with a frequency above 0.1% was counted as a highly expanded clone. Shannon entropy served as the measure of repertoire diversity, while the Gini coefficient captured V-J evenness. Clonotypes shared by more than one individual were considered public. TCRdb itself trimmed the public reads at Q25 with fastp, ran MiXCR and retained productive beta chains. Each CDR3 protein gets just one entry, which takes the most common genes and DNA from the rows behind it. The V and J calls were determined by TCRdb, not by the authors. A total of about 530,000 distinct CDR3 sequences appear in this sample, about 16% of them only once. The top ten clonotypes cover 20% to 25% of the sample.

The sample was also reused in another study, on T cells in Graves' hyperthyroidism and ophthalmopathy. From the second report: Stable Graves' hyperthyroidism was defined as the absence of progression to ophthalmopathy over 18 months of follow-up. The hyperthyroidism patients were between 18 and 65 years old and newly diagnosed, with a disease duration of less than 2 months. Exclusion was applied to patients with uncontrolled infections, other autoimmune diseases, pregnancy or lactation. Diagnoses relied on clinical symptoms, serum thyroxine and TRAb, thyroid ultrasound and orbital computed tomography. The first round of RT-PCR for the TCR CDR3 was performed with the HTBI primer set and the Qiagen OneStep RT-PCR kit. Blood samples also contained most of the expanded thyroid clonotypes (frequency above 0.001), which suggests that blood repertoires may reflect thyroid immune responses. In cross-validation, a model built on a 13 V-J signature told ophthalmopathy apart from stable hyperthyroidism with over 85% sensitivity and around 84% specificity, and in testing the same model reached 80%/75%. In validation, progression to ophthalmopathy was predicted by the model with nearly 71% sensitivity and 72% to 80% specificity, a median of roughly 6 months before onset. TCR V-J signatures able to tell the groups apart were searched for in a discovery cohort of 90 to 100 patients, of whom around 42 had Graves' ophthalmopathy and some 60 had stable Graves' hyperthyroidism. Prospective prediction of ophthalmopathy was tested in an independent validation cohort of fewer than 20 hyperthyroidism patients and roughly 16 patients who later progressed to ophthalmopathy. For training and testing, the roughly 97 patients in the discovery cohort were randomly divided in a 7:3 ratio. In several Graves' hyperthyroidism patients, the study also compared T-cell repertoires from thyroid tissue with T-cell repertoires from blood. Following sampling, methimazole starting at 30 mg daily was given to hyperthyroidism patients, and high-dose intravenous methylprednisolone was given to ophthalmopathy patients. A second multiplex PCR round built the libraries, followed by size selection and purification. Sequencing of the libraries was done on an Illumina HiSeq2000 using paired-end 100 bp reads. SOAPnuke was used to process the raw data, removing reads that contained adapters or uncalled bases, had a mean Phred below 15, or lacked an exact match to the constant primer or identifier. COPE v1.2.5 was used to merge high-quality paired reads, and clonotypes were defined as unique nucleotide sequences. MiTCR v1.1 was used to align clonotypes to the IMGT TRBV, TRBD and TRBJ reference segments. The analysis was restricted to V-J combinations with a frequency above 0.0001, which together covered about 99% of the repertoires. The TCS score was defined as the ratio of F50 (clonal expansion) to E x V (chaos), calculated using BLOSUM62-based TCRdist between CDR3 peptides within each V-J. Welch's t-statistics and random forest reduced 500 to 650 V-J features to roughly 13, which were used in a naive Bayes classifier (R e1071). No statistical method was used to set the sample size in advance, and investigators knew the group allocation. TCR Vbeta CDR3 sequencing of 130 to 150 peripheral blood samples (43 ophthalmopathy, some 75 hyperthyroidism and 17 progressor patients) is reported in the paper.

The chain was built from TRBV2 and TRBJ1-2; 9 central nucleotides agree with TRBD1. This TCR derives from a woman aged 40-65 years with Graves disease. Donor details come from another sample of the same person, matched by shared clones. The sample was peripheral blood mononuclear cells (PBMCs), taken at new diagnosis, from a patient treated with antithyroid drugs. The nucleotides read TGTGCCAGCAGTCGGGACAGGGCGGTCTATGGCTACACCTTC. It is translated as CASSRDRAVYGYTF.